The present entry profiles one T cell receptor (beta chain) with its context. The antigen is unknown. The data were obtained in a study of blood T cells in healthy people across ages. Study-wide results and limits: A greater number of naive CD4+ cells and higher diversity distinguished long-lived donors from aged donors. Per-million-T-cell TCR beta diversity fell roughly linearly with age.

Then a second PCR, running roughly 6 to 11 cycles, was carried out with a sample-barcoded 5' primer and a J-beta primer mix. TCRdb reanalysed the 5' RACE reads using MiXCR and keeps one entry per CDR3 protein. The sample shows around 970,000 distinct CDR3 sequences, about 51% of them seen only once. CDR1 is SNHLY, CDR2 FYNNEI, per germline. This CDR3 has 13 residues. The V segment lost 5 bases and the J segment 15 bases; nucleotides outside the gene matches: 11. There were at least 5 micrograms of total RNA extracted from every sample. Sequenced input: blood. The sequence came from a woman aged 60-70 years in good health. The chain has TRBV2 and TRBJ2-1; TRBD2 aligns across 9 bases. The CDR3 reads CASSPGLALPGFF. CDR3 nucleotide sequence: TGTGCCAGCAGTCCGGGACTAGCACTTCCCGGGTTCTTC.